The next 14 T cell receptor beta chains were all read from a single sample in a study of CDR3 diversity in severe acne. TCRdb redid the calling of the PCR reads with MiXCR, one entry per CDR3 protein. Of 85,000 to 120,000 distinct CDR3 sequences listed, around 56% are singletons. The specimen was blood. The receptors shown here come from a male donor with acne.

The chain links TRBV20-1 to TRBJ2-3; 11 bases fit TRBD2. CDR1 is DFQATT, CDR2 SNEGSKA, per germline (reference sequence). V was clipped by 0 bases and J by 4 bases; unmatched bases: 6. The CDR3 sequence is 16 residues long. As DNA, the CDR3 is TGCAGTGCTAGAGACACTAGCGGGAGAAGCGCAGATACGCAGTATTTT. This codes for CSARDTSGRSADTQYF.

This chain connects TRBV29-1 to TRBJ2-5; D may match TRBD1 or TRBD2 (5 bases each). Germline values: CDR1 SQVTM, CDR2 ANQGSEA. V was pared by 8 bases and J by 1 base, with 17 bases between. The length of the CDR3 is 14 residues. The CDR3 loop is CSLGAVGAQETQYF. CDR3 coding DNA: TGCAGCTTGGGAGCGGTTGGGGCCCAAGAGACCCAGTACTTC.

This clonotype has a count of ten or more. V is TRBV10-3 and J is TRBJ2-7; no reliable D call. V lost 3 bases, J lost 0 bases, and 0 bases lay in between. The CDR3 has 11 amino acids. The V gene's germline CDR1 is ENHRY and CDR2 SYGVKD. CDR3 region: CAISDSYEQYV. CDR3 nucleotides: TGTGCCATCAGTGACTCCTACGAGCAGTACGTC.

This clonotype was detected a few times. The V call is TRBV27, the J call TRBJ2-5, with 7 positions matching TRBD2. Looked up from germline, CDR1 is MNHEY and CDR2 is SMNVEV (reference sequence). V shed 5 bases, J shed 2 bases, and the junction held 14 bases outside the gene matches. There are 17 residues in the CDR3. The CDR3 coding sequence is TGTGCCAGCAGTCTCCATGGACTAGTATTTGTACAAGAGACCCAGTACTTC. Its translation: CASSLHGLVFVQETQYF.

The table lists this clonotype with a count of one. The chain uses TRBV12-3 or TRBV12-4 and TRBJ1-5, with 7 nucleotides matching TRBD1. The CDR3 is 15 residues long. Trimming cost V 5 bases and J 6 bases; bases outside gene matches: 10. CDR3 sequence reads: CASSEFTAGGQPQHF. For the CDR3, the DNA is TGTGCCAGCAGTGAATTCACGGCAGGGGGTCAGCCCCAGCATTTT.

This clonotype appeared a few times. A junction end diverges from the germline sequence, so it may reflect a read error. V and J are TRBV20-1 and TRBJ2-2; 7 bases line up with TRBD2. This CDR3 is built from 15 residues. Germline V gene lookup returns CDR1 DFQATT and CDR2 SNEGSKA (reference sequence). CDR3: CGARTARTSGGELFF. The CDR3 DNA is TGCGGTGCCAGGACCGCCAGGACTAGTGGCGGGGAGCTGTTTTTT.

The genes are TRBV6-1 and TRBJ2-7, with TRBD1 matching 7 bases. Losses at the gene ends were 8 bases for V and 0 bases for J; bases not matched to a gene: 1. Germline lookup yields CDR1 MNHNS and CDR2 SASEGT. The CDR3 is made up of 12 amino acids. Written as DNA, the CDR3 is TGTGCCAGCGGGGACAGCTCCTACGAGCAGTACTTC. This encodes CASGDSSYEQYF.

The CDR3 here is CASSLVLDGGREQYF. As DNA, the CDR3 is TGTGCCAGCAGCTTAGTGTTGGATGGGGGACGCGAGCAGTACTTC. This rearrangement joins TRBV7-6 to TRBJ2-7; D may be TRBD1 or TRBD2 (5 bases each). The CDR3 is 15 residues long. Germline values: CDR1 SGHVS, CDR2 FNYEAQ. V gave up 1 base and J gave up 6 bases, with 16 bases separating them.

This clonotype appeared a single time. The chain is built from TRBV7-2 and TRBJ1-3; D possibly corresponds to TRBD1 (6 bases). This CDR3 is 13 amino acids long. Trimming shortened V by 6 bases and J by 4 bases, and 10 bases separated the two germline ends. CDR1 is SGHTA, CDR2 FQGNSA, per germline. In DNA form, the CDR3 reads TGTGCCAGCAGACAGGGTGTCGGAAACACCATATATTTT. Its protein is CASRQGVGNTIYF.

The chain carries TRBV9 and TRBJ2-2; no reliable D call. The CDR3 covers 14 residues. Trimming removed 0 bases from V and 5 bases from J, with 8 bases in between. Germline CDR1 SGDLS, CDR2 YYNGEE. CDR3 amino acids: CASSVEFFTGELFF. Here the CDR3 DNA reads TGTGCCAGCAGCGTAGAATTCTTTACCGGGGAGCTGTTTTTT.

This clonotype has at least ten counts. This CDR3 reads CASSMLAGGETQYF. The CDR3 nucleotides are TGTGCCAGTAGTATGCTAGCGGGAGGGGAGACCCAGTACTTC. The V gene is TRBV19, the J gene TRBJ2-5, with 12 nucleotides matching TRBD2. V lost 3 bases and J lost 5; bases outside the gene matches: 1. Germline V gives CDR1 LNHDA, CDR2 SQIVND (reference sequence). The CDR3 runs 14 residues.

This clonotype was counted at least ten times. The chain combines TRBV7-9 with TRBJ1-2; D not resolved. V lost 6 bases and J 7 bases, leaving 9 bases between the germline ends. CDR3 length: 11 amino acids. Germline assignment: CDR1 SEHNR and CDR2 FQNEAQ (reference sequence). This CDR3 is CASRGGPGYTF. The CDR3 DNA is TGTGCCAGCAGGGGAGGGCCTGGCTACACCTTC.

The chain couples TRBV9 to TRBJ2-3; a weak D match, TRBD2 (5 bases). Per germline, CDR1 SGDLS and CDR2 YYNGEE. V was clipped by 4 bases and J by 0 bases, with 12 bases between them. The CDR3 runs 15 residues. CDR3 nucleotide sequence: TGTGCCAGCAGCAAAGGGAGCAGAAGCACAGATACGCAGTATTTT. This sequence encodes CASSKGSRSTDTQYF.

V gene TRBV7-2 combines with J gene TRBJ2-3; 12 bases fit TRBD2. The CDR3 consists of 15 residues. V trimming: 5 bases; J trimming: 6 bases; junction bases outside the gene matches: 6. Germline V gene lookup returns CDR1 SGHTA and CDR2 FQGNSA. CDR3 sequence reads: CASSRITSGRDTQYF. CDR3 DNA: TGTGCCAGCAGCCGTATCACTAGCGGGAGGGATACGCAGTATTTT.